This is a list of T cell receptor beta chains from one sample in a study of CXCR3-negative and CXCR3-positive naive CD8 T cells. From the 5' RACE reads, TCRdb lists one entry per CDR3 protein and no DNA. The sample table includes approximately 130,000 distinct CDR3 sequences. Sequencing used naive CXCR3+ CD8+ T cells from blood. The receptor set was obtained from a human donor in good health. Some clones in this sample may be carry-over from other donors' samples. The CDR3 runs from the conserved cysteine through the conserved F or W. Each record gives: V gene, J gene, CDR3 protein.

TRBV19	TRBJ2-7	CASSAGGATYEQYF
TRBV20-1	TRBJ2-7	CSARATGQGAEQYF
TRBV7-6	TRBJ2-2	CASSLVPQNTGELFF
TRBV7-6	TRBJ1-2	CASSLGPGQGLPGYTF
TRBV7-9	TRBJ2-7	CASSSVRGQVFYEQYF
TRBV7-6	TRBJ2-1	CASSPGLADKSRRNEQFF
TRBV11-2	TRBJ2-7	CASSSAAEQYF
TRBV20-1	TRBJ2-7	CSARDSPFYEQYF
TRBV19	TRBJ2-3	CASSNGREGPDTQYF
TRBV2	TRBJ2-3	CAVTPGRSTDTQYF
TRBV5-1	TRBJ1-5	CASSLGQGPYQPQHF
TRBV20-1	TRBJ2-5	CSARASGAIRETQYF
TRBV4-1	TRBJ2-7	CASSHGLAGGISYEQYF
TRBV7-9	TRBJ1-2	CASSEYRGSEDGYTF
TRBV15	TRBJ2-2	CATSRDWNSGAGELFF
TRBV10-1	TRBJ2-1	CASSDLAGLHNEQFF
TRBV2	TRBJ2-7	CASIGLAGAWEQYF
TRBV20-1	TRBJ2-1	CSASGAAYNEQFF
TRBV28	TRBJ2-5	CASSLGSAVQETQYF
TRBV12-3/TRBV12-4	TRBJ2-1	CASSPRLIIVHNEQFF
TRBV7-9	TRBJ1-6	CASNQGGRAAYNSPLHF
TRBV7-6	TRBJ2-7	CASSLGGAEYEQYF
TRBV28	TRBJ1-4	CASSLGTGATNEKLFF
TRBV3-1	TRBJ2-1	CASSQVSPEQFF
TRBV7-2	TRBJ2-3	CASSLVAGAYTDTQYF
TRBV19	TRBJ2-1	CASSIVLGGSLNEQFF
TRBV12-3/TRBV12-4	TRBJ1-2	CASSLSVEDGYTF
TRBV28	TRBJ2-7	CASSSKRRSVIYEQYF
TRBV5-1	TRBJ1-2	CASRVSPGQKVYGYTF
TRBV9	TRBJ2-1	CASSVASGGYNEQFF
TRBV6-5	TRBJ1-1	CASFIGFANAEAFF
TRBV12-3/TRBV12-4	TRBJ2-2	CASSFLIVGDRVIMPTGELFF
TRBV28	TRBJ1-3	CASSSRIGGILPMSGNTIYF
TRBV4-1	TRBJ2-5	CASSRTSGQETQYF
TRBV20-1	TRBJ2-1	CSARSWGSNEQFF
TRBV29-1	TRBJ2-7	CSIRRQASYEQYF
TRBV29-1	TRBJ2-7	CSVRRGVYEQYF
TRBV15	TRBJ1-1	CATRPGGGTEAFF
TRBV4-1	TRBJ2-5	CASSQDFQGETQYF
TRBV19	TRBJ1-1	CASSIRGPNTEAFF
TRBV19	TRBJ2-3	CASSEVGSQYF
TRBV5-1	TRBJ2-3	CASSLDFLSGSTDTQYF
TRBV19	TRBJ2-1	CASQGGSYNEQFF
TRBV11-2	TRBJ2-7	CASSSADVQAYEQYF
TRBV29-1	TRBJ2-2	CSVEGLALPGELFF
TRBV29-1	TRBJ2-1	CSARQQTSNEQFF
TRBV29-1	TRBJ2-2	CSVAGQGTGELFF
TRBV7-9	TRBJ2-7	CASSFDPVGYEQYF
TRBV7-6	TRBJ2-7	CASSLNLGGPYEQYF